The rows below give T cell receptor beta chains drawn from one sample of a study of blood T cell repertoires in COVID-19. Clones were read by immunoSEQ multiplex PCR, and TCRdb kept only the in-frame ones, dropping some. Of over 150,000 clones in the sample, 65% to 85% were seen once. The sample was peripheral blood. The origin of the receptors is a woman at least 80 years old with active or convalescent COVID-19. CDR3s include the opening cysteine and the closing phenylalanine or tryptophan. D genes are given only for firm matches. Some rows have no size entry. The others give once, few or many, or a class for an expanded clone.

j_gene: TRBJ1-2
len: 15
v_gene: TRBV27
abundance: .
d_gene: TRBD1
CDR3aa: CASSVRDRAYYGYTF
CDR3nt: TGTGCCAGCAGTGTTCGGGACAGGGCTTACTATGGCTACACCTTC

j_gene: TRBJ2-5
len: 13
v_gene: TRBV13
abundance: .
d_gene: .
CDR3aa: CASSPGQQETQYF
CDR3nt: TGTGCCAGCAGCCCCGGACAGCAAGAGACCCAGTACTTC

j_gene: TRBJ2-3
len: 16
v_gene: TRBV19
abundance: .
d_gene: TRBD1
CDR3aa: CASSYRDRGPTDTQYF
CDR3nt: TGTGCCAGTTCCTACAGGGACAGGGGCCCCACAGATACGCAGTATTTT

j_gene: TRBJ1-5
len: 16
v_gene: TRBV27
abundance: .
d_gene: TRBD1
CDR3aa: CASSRQGGNSNQPQHF
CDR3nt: TGTGCCAGCAGTAGACAGGGGGGGAATAGCAATCAGCCCCAGCATTTT

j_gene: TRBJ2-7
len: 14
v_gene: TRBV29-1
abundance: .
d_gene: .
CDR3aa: CSVVLGTQVYEQYF
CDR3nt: TGCAGCGTTGTTTTAGGGACACAAGTCTACGAGCAGTACTTC

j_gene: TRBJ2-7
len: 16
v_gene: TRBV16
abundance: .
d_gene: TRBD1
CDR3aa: CASSQSTGQGRYEQYF
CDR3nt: TGTGCCAGCAGCCAATCAACTGGACAGGGACGCTACGAGCAGTACTTC

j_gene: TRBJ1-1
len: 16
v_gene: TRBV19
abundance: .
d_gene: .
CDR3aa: CASSIGGANPDTEAFF
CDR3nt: TGTGCCAGTAGTATAGGGGGCGCAAATCCCGACACTGAAGCTTTCTTT

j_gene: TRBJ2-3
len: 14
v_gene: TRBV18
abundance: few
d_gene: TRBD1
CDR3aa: CASSLYRGTDTQYF
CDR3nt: TGTGCCAGCTCACTCTACAGGGGGACTGATACGCAGTATTTT

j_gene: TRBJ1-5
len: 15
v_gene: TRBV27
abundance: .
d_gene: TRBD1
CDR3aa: CASSSYRDSDQPQHF
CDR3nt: TGTGCCAGCAGTTCATACCGGGACAGCGATCAGCCCCAGCATTTT

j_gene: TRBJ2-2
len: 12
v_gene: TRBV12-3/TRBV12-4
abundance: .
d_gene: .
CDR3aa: CASSLTGGELFF
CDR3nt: TGTGCCAGCAGTTTGACGGGGGGGGAGCTGTTTTTT

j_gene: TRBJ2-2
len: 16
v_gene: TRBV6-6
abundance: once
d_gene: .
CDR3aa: CASSLSGQGGTGELFF
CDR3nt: TGTGCCAGCAGTTTGTCAGGACAGGGAGGGACCGGGGAGCTGTTTTTT

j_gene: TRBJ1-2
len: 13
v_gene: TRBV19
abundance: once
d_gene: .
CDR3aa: CASSPTGTHGYTF
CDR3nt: TGTGCCAGTAGTCCAACAGGGACCCATGGCTACACCTTC

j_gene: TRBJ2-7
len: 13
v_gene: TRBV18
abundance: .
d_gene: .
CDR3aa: CASSPGVQYEQYF
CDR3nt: TGTGCCAGCTCACCAGGAGTCCAATACGAGCAGTACTTC

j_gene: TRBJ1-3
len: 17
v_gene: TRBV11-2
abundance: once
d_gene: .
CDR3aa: CASSVWTYGNSGNTIYF
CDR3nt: TGTGCCAGCAGCGTATGGACATATGGAAACTCTGGAAACACCATATATTTT

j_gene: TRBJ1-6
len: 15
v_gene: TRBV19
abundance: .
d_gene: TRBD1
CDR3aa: CASSTTGGGNSPLHF
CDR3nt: TGTGCCAGTAGTACGACAGGGGGCGGAAATTCACCCCTCCACTTT

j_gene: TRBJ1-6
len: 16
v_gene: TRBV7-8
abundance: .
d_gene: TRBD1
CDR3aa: CASSLGLEGADSPLHF
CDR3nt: TGTGCCAGCAGCTTAGGCTTGGAGGGGGCTGATTCACCCCTCCACTTT